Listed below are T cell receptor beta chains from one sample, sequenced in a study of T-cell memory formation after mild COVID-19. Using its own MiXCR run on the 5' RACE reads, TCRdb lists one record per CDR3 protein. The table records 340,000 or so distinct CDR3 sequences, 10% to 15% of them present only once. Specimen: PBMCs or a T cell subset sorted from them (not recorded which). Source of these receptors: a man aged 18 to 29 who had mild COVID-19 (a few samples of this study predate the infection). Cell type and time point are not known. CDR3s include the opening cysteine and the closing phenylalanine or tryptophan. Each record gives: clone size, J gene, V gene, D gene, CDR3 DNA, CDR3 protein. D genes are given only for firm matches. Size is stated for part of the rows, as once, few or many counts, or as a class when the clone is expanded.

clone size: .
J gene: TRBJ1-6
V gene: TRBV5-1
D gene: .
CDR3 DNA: TGCGCCAGCAGACTAACAGCCGCCCCTAATTCACCCCTCCACTTT
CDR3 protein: CASRLTAAPNSPLHF

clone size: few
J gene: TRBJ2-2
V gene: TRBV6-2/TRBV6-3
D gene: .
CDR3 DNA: TGTGCCACACAAACGGGGTCGAACACCGGGGAGCTGTTTTTT
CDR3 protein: CATQTGSNTGELFF

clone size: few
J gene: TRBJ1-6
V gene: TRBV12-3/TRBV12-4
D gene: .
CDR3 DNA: TGTGCCAGCACAAAGGGGGGAAATTCACCCCTCCACTTT
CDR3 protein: CASTKGGNSPLHF

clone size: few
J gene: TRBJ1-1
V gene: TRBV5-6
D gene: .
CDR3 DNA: TGTGCCAGCAGCTCACTCTCGGTAGGCAGAGAAGCTTTCTTT
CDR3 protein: CASSSLSVGREAFF

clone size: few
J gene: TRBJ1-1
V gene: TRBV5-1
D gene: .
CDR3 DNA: TGCGCCAGCAGCCGGGGGGCATTAACTGAAGCTTTCTTT
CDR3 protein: CASSRGALTEAFF

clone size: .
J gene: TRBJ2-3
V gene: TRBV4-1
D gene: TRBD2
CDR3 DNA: TGCGCCAGCAGCCCATCCACTAGCGGGGGGGTTCCCAACACAGATACGCAGTATTTT
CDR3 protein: CASSPSTSGGVPNTDTQYF

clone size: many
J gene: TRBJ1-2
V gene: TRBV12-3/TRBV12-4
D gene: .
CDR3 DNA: TGTGCCAGCAGTTTAGCGCTAGGCAGGAGCTATGGCTACACCTTC
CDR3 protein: CASSLALGRSYGYTF

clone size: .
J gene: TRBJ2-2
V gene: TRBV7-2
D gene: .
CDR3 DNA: TGTGCCAGCAGCTTTTACAACAGCAACACCGGGGAGCTGTTTTTT
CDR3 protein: CASSFYNSNTGELFF

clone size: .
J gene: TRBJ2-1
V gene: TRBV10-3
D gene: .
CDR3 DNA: TGTGCCATCAGTGAGTCGGCCAGGGGGGAGCCACCTCCGTTCTTC
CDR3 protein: CAISESARGEPPPFF

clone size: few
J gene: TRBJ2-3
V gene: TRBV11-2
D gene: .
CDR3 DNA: TGTGCCAGCAGCCCCCTTTACACAGATACGCAGTATTTT
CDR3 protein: CASSPLYTDTQYF

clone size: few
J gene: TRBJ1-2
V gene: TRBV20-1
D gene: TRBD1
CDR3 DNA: TGCAGTGCTAGAGGATCGGGACAGAGTTCTAACTATGGCTACACCTTC
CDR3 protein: CSARGSGQSSNYGYTF

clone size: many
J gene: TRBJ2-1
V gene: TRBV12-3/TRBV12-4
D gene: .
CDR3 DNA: TGTGCCAGCAGTCACGGGTACAATGAGCAGTTCTTC
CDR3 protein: CASSHGYNEQFF

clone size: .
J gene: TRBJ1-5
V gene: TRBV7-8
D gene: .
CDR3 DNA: TGTGCCAGCAGCCCGGCCAGGCGGGGAGAAATATCAGATCAGCCCCAGCATTTT
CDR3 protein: CASSPARRGEISDQPQHF

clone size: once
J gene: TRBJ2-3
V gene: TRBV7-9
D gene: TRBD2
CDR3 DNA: TGTGCCAGCAGCTTAGTTAGCGGGGGGCCGGGGCTGGATACGCAGTATTTT
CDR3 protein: CASSLVSGGPGLDTQYF

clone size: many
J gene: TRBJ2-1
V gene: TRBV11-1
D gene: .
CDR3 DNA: TGTGCCAGCAGCCAGGCCGACCGCCACAATGAGCAGTTCTTC
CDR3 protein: CASSQADRHNEQFF

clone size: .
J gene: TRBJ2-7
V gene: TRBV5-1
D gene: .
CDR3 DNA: TGCGCCAGCAGCTCCCTCAGCGAGACCTACGAGCAGTACTTC
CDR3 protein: CASSSLSETYEQYF

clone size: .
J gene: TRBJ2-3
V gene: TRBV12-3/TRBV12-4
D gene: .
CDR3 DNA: TGTGCCAGCAGTTTGTCCCGGTCTAGCACAGATACGCAGTATTTT
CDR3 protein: CASSLSRSSTDTQYF

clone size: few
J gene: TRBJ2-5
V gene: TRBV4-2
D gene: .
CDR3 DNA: TGTGCCAGCAGCCCTTTGGTAGCTGGGTACCAAGAGACCCAGTACTTC
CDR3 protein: CASSPLVAGYQETQYF

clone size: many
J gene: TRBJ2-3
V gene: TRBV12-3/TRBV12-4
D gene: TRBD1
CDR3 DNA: TGTGCCAGCAGTTCGCCGACAGGGTCAGAGGATACGCAGTATTTT
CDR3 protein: CASSSPTGSEDTQYF

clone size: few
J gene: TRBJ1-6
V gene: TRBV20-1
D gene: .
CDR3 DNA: TGCAGTGCACGGGACGGAGCTCGGGGACCCTATAATTCACCCCTCCACTTT
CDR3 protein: CSARDGARGPYNSPLHF

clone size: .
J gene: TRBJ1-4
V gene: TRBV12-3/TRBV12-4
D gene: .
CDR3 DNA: TGTGCCAGCAGCCTCCCAGGGGCGGGGGTCGGTGAAAAACTGTTTTTT
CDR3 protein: CASSLPGAGVGEKLFF

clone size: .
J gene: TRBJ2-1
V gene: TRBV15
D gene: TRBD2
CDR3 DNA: TGTGCCACCAGTCCTAGGGGTAGCGGGGGAGGCAATGAGCAGTTCTTC
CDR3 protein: CATSPRGSGGGNEQFF

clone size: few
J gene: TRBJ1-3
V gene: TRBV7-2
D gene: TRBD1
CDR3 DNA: TGTGCCAGCAGCCCGCCAGGGGGGCGAGGAAACACCATATATTTT
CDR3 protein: CASSPPGGRGNTIYF

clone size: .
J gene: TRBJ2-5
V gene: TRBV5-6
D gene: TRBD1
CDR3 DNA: TGTGCCAGCAGCGGCTCAGGGGGCGATGAGACCCAGTACTTC
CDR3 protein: CASSGSGGDETQYF

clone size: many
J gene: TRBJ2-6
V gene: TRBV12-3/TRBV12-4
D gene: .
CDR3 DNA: TGTGCCAGCAGCTTTGACACCTCTGGGGCCAACGTCCTGACTTTC
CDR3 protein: CASSFDTSGANVLTF

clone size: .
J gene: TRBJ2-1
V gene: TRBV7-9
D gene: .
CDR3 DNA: TGTGCCAGCAGCCTGGGACACGTCGGGTCCTACAATGAGCAGTTCTTC
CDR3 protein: CASSLGHVGSYNEQFF

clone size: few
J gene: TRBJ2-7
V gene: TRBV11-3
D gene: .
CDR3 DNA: TGTGCCAGCAGCATGCCTCACAGGGACGACGAGCAGTACTTC
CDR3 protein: CASSMPHRDDEQYF

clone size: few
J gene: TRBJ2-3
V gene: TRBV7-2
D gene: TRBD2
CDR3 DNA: TGTGCCAGCAGCCCCGGAGGACTAGCGGGGGGGCCCGCAGATACGCAGTATTTT
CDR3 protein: CASSPGGLAGGPADTQYF

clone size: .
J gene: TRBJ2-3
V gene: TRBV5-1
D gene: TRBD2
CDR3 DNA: TGCGCCAGCAGGGGAGCGGGGGGGACCGAAGATACGCAGTATTTT
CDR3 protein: CASRGAGGTEDTQYF

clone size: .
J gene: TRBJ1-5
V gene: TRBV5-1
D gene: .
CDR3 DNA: TGCGCCAGCAGCCCGAGGGCCGGGAGCAATCAGCCCCAGCATTTT
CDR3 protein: CASSPRAGSNQPQHF

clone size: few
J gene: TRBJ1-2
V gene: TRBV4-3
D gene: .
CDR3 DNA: TGCGCCAGCAGCCAAGAGCAGGGTAGCGGGGGCTACACCTTC
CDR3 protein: CASSQEQGSGGYTF

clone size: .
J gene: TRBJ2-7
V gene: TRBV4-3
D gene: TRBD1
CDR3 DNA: TGCGCCAGCAGCCAAGATGGTCCCGGGACAGCCTTCTCCTACGAGCAGTACTTC
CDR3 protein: CASSQDGPGTAFSYEQYF